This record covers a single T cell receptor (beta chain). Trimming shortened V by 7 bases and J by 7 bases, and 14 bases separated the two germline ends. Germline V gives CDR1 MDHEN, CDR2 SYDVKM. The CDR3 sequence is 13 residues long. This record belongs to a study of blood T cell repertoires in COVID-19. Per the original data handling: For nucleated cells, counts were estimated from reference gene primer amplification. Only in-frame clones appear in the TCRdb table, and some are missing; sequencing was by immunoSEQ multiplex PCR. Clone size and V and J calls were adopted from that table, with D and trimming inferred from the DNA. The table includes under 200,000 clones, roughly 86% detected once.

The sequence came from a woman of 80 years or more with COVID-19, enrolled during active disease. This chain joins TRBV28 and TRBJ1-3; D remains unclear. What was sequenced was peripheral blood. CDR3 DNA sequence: TGTGCCAGCACCCTTAAAGTTCGGAACACCATATATTTT. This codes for CASTLKVRNTIYF.